This T cell receptor beta chain was retrieved from a study of identical twins. Study-wide results and limits: One should note that invariant MAIT and iNKT cells could partly confound zero-insertion analyses. Researchers reported weaker excess twin sharing in beta out-of-frame sequences.

Germline CDR1 is MDHEN and CDR2 is SYDVKM. V trimming: 5 bases; J trimming: 10 bases; junction bases outside the gene matches: 21. This CDR3 spans 19 amino acids. TCRdb reanalysed the 5' RACE reads using MiXCR and keeps one entry per CDR3 protein. The data contain about 490,000 distinct CDR3 sequences, nearly 15% of them singletons. This clonotype was counted many times. Its target is not known. In addition, the sample was reused for a study of yellow fever vaccine responses in identical twins.

The gene calls are TRBV28 and TRBJ2-4; the match to TRBD1 covers 12 bases. Material: CD4+ T cells sorted from blood. The TCR originated in a young woman in good health. The CDR3: CASSTRPGQGARAIRIQYF. Written as DNA, the CDR3 is TGTGCCAGCAGTACCCGACCGGGACAGGGGGCTCGGGCGATTCGAATTCAGTACTTC. Full variable domain (outside the CDR3, taken from reference TRBV28 and TRBJ2-4): DVKVTQSSRYLVKRTGEKVFLECVQDMDHENMFWYRQDPGLGLRLIYFSYDVKMKEKGDIPEGYSVSREKKERFSLILESASTNQTSMYLCASSTRPGQGARAIRIQYFGAGTRLSVL.